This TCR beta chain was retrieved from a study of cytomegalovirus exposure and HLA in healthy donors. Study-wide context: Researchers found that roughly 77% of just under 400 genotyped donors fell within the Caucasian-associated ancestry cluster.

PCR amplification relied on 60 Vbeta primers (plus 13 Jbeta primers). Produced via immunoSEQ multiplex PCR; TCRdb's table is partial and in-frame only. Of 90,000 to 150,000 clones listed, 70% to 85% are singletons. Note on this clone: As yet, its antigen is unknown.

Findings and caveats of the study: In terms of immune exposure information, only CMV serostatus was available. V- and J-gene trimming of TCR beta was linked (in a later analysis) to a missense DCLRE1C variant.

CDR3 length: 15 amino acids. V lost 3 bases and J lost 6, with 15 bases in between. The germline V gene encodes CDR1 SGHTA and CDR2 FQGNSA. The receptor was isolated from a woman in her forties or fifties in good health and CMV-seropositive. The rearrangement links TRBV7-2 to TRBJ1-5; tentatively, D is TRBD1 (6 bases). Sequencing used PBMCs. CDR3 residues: CASSFSTTGGQPQHF. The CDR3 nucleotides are TGTGCCAGCAGCTTCTCAACGACAGGCGGTCAGCCCCAGCATTTT.